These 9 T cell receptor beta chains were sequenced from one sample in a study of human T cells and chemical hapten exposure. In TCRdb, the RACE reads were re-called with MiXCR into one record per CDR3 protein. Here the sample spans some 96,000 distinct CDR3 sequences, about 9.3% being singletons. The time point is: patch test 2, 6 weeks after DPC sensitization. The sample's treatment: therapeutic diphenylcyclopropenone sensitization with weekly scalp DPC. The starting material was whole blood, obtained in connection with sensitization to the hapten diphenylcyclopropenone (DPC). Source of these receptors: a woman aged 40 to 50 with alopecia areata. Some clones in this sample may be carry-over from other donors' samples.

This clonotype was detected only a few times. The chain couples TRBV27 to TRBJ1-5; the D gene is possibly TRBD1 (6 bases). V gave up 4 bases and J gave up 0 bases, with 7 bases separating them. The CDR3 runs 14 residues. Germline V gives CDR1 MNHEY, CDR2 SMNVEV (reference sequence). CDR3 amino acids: CASSSQGSNQPQHF. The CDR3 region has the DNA TGTGCCAGCAGTTCACAGGGTAGCAATCAGCCCCAGCATTTT.

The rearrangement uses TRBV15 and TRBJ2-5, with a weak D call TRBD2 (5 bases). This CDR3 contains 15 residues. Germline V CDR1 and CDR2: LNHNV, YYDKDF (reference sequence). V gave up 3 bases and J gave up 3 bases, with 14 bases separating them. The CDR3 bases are TGTGCCACCAGCAGGGACCGGGCCGGGGAAGAGACCCAGTACTTC. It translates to CATSRDRAGEETQYF.

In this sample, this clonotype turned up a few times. CDR3 amino acids: CASTGYGELFF. CDR3 DNA: TGTGCCAGCACCGGGTACGGGGAGCTGTTTTTT. This sequence joins TRBV25-1 and TRBJ2-2; D is uncertain. From germline, CDR1 is MGHDK and CDR2 SYGVNS. The V and J ends lost 7 bases and 7 bases respectively, with 7 bases between them. The CDR3 has 11 amino acids.

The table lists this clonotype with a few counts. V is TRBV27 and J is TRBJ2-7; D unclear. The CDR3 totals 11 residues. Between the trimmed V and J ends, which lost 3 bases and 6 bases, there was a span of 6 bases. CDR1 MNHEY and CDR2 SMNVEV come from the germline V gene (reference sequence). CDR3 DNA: TGTGCCAGCAGTTTCGGAAGCGAGCAGTACTTC. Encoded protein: CASSFGSEQYF.

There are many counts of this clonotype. The CDR3 region has the DNA TGTGCCAGCAGCTTAGATAGGGTCAACACTGAAGCTTTCTTT. Protein: CASSLDRVNTEAFF. The chain couples TRBV7-3 to TRBJ1-1; no clear D. The CDR3 length is 14 residues. Trimming removed 2 bases at V and 2 bases at J, with 9 bases between. Germline V gene sequence: CDR1 SGHTA, CDR2 FQGTGA.

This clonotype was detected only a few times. The CDR3 DNA reads TGTGCCAGCGGGTGGGATACGCAGTATTTT. This gives the protein CASGWDTQYF. This chain joins TRBV12-3 or TRBV12-4 and TRBJ2-3, with D hard to call. The CDR3 is 10 amino acids. Trimming stripped 8 bases from V and 6 bases from J, with 6 bases between.

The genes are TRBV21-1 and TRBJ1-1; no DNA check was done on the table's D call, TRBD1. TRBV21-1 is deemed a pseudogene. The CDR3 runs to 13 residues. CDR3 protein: CASSDRGGTEAFF. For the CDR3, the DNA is TGTGCCAGCAGCGACAGGGGCGGTACTGAAGCTTTCTTT.

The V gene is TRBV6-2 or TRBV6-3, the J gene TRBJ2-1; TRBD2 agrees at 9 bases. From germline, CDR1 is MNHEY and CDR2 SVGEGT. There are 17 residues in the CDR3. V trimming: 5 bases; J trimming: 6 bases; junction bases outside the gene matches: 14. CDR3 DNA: TGTGCCAGCAGTCGCCCGTTAGCGGGAGATCGCGGCAATGAGCAGTTCTTC. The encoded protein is CASSRPLAGDRGNEQFF.

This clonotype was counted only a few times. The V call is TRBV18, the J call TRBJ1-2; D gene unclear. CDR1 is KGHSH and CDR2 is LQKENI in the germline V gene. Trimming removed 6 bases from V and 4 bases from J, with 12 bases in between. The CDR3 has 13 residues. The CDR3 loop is CASSLWAGYGYTF. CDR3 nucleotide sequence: TGTGCCAGCTCCCTGTGGGCCGGCTATGGCTACACCTTC.